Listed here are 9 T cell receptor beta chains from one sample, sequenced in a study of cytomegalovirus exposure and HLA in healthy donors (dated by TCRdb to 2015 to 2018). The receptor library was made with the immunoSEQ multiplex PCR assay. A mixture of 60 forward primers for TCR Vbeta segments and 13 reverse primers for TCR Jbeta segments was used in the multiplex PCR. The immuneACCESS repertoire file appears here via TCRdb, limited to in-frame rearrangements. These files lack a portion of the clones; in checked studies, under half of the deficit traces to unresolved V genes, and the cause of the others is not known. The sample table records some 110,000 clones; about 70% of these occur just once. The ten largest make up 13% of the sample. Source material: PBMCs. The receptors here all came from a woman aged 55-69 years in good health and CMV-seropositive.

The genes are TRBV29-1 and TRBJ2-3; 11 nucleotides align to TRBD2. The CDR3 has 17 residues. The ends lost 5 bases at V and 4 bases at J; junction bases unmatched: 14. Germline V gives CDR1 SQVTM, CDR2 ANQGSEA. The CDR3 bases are TGCAGCGTTCGGCGGCTAGCGGGGGGAGTTCAGGCAGATACGCAGTATTTT. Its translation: CSVRRLAGGVQADTQYF.

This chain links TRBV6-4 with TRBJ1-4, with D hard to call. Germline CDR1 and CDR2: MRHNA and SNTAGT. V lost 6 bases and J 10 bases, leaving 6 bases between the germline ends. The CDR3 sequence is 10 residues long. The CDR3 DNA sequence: TGTGCCAGCAGACTTACAAAACTGTTTTTT. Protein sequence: CASRLTKLFF.

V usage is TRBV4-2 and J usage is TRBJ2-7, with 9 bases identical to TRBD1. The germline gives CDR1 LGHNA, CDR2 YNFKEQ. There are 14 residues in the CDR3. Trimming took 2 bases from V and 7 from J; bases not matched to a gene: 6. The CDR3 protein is CASSQTGQGREQYF. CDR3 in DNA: TGTGCCAGCAGCCAAACCGGACAGGGGCGAGAGCAGTACTTC.

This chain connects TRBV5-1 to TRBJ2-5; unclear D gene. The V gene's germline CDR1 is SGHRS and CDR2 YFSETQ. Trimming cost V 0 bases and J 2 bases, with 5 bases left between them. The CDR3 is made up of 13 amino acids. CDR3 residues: CASSLVVQETQYF. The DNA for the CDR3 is TGCGCCAGCAGCTTGGTAGTACAAGAGACCCAGTACTTC.

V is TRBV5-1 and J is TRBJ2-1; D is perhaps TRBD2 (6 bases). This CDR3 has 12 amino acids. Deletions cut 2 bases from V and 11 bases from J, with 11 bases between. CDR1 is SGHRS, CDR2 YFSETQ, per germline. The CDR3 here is CASSFAGQKQFF. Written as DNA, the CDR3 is TGCGCCAGCAGCTTCGCGGGGCAAAAGCAGTTCTTC.

The CDR3, as DNA: TGTGCCTGGGGACTCGAGAGAAAACTGTTTTTT. Residues: CAWGLERKLFF. The V and J genes are TRBV30 and TRBJ1-4, with D unresolved. Trimming left V 5 bases short and J 10 bases short, with 11 bases between. Looked up from germline, CDR1 is GTSNPN and CDR2 is SVGIG (reference sequence). This CDR3 has 11 residues.

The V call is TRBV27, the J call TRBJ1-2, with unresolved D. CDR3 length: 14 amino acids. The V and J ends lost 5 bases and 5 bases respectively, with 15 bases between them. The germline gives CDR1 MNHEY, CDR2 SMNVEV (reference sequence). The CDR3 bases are TGTGCCAGCAGTCCCTTAGCCTGGGAGTATGGCTACACCTTC. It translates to CASSPLAWEYGYTF.

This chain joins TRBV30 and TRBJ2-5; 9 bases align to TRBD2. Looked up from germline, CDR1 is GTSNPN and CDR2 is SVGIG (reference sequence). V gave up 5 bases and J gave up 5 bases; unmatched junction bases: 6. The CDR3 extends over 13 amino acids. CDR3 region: CAWAAGGMETQYF. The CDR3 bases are TGTGCCTGGGCAGCGGGGGGTATGGAGACCCAGTACTTC. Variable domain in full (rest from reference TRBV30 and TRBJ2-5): SQTIHQWPATLVQPVGSPLSLECTVEGTSNPNLYWYRQAAGRGLQLLFYSVGIGQISSEVPQNLSASRPQDRQFILSSKKLLLSDSGFYLCAWAAGGMETQYFGPGTRLLVL.

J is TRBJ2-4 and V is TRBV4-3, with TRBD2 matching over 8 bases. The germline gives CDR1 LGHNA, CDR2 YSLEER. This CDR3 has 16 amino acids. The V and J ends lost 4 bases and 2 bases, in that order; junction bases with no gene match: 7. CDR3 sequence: CASSPGAGGPKNIQYF. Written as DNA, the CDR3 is TGCGCCAGCAGCCCGGGTGCGGGAGGTCCCAAAAACATTCAGTACTTC.